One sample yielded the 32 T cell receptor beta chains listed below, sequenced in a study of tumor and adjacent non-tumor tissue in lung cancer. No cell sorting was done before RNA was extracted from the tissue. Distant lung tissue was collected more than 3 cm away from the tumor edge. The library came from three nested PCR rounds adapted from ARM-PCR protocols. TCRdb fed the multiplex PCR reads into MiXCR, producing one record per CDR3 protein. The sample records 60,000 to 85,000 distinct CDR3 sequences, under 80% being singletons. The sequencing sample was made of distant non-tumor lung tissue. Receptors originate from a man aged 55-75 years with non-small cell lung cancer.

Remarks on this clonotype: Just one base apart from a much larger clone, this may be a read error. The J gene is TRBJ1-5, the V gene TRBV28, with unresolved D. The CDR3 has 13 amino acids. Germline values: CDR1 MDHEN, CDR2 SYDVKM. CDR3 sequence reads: CTSSYISNQPQHF. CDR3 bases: TGTACCAGCAGTTACATTAGCAATCAGCCCCAGCATTTT.

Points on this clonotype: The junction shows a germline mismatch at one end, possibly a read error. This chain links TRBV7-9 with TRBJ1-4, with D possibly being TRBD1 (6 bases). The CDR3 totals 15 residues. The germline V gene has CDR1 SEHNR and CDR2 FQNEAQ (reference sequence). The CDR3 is CARSISGVANEKPFF. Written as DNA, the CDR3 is TGTGCCAGGAGCATTTCAGGGGTGGCTAATGAAAAACCGTTTTTT.

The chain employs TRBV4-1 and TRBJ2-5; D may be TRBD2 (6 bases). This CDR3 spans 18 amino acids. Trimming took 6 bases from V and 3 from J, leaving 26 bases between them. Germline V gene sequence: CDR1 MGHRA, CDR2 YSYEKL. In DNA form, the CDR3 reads TGCGCCAGCAGACATCATCCCCTTGGTAGAGGAGGGGAAGAGACCCAGTACTTC. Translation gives CASRHHPLGRGGEETQYF.

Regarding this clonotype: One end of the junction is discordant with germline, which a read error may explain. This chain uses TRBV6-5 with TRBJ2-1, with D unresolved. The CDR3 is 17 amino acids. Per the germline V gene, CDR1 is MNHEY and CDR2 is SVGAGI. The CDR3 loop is CTSSFPGRLISYNEQFF. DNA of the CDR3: TGTACCAGCAGTTTTCCCGGCCGGCTGATATCCTACAATGAGCAGTTCTTC.

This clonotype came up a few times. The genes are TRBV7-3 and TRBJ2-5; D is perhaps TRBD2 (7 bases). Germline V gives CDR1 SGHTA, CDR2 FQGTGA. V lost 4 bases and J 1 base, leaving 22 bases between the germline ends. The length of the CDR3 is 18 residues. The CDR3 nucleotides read TGTGCCAGCAGCTACGGACAGACAACTAGCGTCGCCCAAGAGACCCAGTACTTC. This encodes CASSYGQTTSVAQETQYF.

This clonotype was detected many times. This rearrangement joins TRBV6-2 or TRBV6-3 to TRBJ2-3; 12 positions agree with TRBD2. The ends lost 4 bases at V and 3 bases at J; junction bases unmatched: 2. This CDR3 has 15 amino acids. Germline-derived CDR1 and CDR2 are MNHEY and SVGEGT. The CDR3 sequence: CASSSTSGRTDTQYF. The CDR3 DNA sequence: TGTGCCAGCAGTTCAACTAGCGGGAGGACAGATACGCAGTATTTT.

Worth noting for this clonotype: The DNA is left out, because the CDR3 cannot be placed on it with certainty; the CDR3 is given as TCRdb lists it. The CDR3 reads CASMRFGAGANILTF. The chain links TRBV6-1 to TRBJ2-6; the table's D call, TRBD1, has no DNA check behind it. The CDR3 is 15 amino acids long, termini counted. Germline V gene lookup returns CDR1 MNHNS and CDR2 SASEGT.

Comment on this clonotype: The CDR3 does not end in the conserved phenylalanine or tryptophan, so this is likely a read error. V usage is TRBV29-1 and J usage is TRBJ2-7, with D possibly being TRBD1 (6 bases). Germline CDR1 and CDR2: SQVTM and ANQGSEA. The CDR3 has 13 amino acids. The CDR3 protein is CGVDQGGTYEQYS. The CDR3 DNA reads TGCGGCGTTGATCAAGGGGGAACCTACGAGCAGTACTCC.

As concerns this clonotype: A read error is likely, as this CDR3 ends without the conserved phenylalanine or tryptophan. CDR3 nucleotides: TGTGCCATCAGCTTAAATATTTGCGGCGAGCAGTACCTC. This encodes CAISLNICGEQYL. The chain is built from TRBV11-1 and TRBJ2-7; the D is unclear. The CDR3 is made up of 13 amino acids. Germline V gene lookup returns CDR1 SGHAT and CDR2 FQDESV (reference sequence).

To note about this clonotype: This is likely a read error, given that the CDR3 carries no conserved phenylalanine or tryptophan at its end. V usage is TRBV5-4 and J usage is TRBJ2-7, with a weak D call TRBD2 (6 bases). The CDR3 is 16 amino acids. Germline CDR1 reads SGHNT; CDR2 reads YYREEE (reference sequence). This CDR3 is CAGSWRGRGDSYEQYL. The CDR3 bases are TGTGCCGGCAGCTGGCGGGGACGAGGGGACTCCTACGAGCAGTACCTC.

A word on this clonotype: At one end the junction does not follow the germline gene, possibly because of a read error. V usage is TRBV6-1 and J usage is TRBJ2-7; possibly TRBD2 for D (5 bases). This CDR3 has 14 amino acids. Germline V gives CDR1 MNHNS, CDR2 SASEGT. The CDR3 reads CTSSEVAEDYEQYF. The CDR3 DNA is TGTACCAGCAGTGAAGTGGCGGAAGACTACGAGCAGTATTTC.

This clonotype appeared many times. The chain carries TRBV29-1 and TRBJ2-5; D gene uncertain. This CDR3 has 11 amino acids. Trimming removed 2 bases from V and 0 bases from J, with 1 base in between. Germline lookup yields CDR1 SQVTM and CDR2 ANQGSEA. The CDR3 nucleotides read TGCAGCGTTGAAAACCAAGAGACCCAGTACTTC. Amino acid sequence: CSVENQETQYF.

CDR3 sequence: CAWSLGWASGSYNEQFF. In DNA, the CDR3 is TGTGCCTGGAGCCTAGGGTGGGCAAGCGGTTCCTACAATGAGCAGTTCTTC. The chain combines TRBV30 with TRBJ2-1; TRBD2 might be the D (5 bases). The CDR3 is 17 amino acids. V dropped 3 bases and J dropped 1 base, with 19 bases sitting between them. Germline assignment: CDR1 GTSNPN and CDR2 SVGIG (reference sequence).

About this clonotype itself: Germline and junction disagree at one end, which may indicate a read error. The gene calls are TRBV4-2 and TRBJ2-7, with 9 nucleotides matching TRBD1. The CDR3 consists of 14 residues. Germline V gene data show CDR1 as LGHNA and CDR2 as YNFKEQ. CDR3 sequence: CASSPTGGSDEHYF. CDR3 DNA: TGCGCCAGCAGCCCGACAGGGGGTAGTGACGAGCACTACTTC.

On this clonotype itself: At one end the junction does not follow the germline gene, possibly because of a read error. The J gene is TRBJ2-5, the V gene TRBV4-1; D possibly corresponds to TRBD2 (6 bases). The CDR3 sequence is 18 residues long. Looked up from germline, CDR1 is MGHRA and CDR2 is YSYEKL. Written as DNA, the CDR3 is TGCGCCAGCAGACAACATTCCCTTGGTAGAGGAGGGGAAGAGACCCAGTATTTC. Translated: CASRQHSLGRGGEETQYF.

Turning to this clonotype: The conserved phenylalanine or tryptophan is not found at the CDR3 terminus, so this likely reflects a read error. The DNA of the CDR3 is TGTGCCAGCAGTTTCAATATATGCGGGAGTTTCCCCCCTGAGCAGTTCTTA. This codes for CASSFNICGSFPPEQFL. The chain joins TRBV6-2 or TRBV6-3 to TRBJ2-1; 7 bases match TRBD2. V shed 4 bases and J 9 bases; nucleotides not matched to a gene: 18. From germline, CDR1 is MNHEY and CDR2 SVGEGT. The CDR3 is 17 residues long.

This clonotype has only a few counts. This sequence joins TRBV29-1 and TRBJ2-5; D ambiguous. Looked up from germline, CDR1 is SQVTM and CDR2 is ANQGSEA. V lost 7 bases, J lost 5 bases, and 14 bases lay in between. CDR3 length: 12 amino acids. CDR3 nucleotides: TGCAGCGGGGGTAGAACCGGGGAGACCCAGTACTTC. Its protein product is CSGGRTGETQYF.

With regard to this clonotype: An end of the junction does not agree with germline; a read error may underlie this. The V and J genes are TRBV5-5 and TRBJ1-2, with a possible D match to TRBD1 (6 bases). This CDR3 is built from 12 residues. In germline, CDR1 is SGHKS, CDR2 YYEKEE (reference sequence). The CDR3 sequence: CANSLGGHGYTF. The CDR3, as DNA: TGTGCCAACAGCTTGGGGGGCCATGGCTACACCTTC.

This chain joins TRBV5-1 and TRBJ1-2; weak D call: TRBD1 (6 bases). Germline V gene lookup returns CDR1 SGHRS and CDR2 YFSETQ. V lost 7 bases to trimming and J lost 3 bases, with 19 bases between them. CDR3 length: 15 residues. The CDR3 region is CASGPTPGQYYGYTF. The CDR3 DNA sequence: TGCGCCAGCGGCCCAACTCCAGGACAGTACTATGGCTACACCTTC.

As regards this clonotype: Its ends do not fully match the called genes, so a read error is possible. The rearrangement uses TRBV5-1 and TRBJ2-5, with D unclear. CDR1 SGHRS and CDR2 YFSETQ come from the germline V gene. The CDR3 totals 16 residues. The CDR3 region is CASSLGTTPSGETQYF. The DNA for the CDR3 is TGCGCCAGTAGCTTGGGTACAACCCCATCTGGAGAGACTCAGTACTTC. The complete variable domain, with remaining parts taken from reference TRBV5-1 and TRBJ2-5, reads KAGVTQTPRYLIKTRGQQVTLSCSPISGHRSVSWYQQTPGQGLQFLFEYFSETQRNKGNFPGRFSGRQFSNSRSEMNVSTLELGDSALYLCASSLGTTPSGETQYFGPGTRLLVL.

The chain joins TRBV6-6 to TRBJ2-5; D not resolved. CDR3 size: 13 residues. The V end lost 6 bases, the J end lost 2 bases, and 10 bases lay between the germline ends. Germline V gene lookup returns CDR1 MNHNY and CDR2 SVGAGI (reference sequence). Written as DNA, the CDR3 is TGTGCCAGCAGCCCCAGCGAGCAAGAGACCCAGTACTTC. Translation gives CASSPSEQETQYF.

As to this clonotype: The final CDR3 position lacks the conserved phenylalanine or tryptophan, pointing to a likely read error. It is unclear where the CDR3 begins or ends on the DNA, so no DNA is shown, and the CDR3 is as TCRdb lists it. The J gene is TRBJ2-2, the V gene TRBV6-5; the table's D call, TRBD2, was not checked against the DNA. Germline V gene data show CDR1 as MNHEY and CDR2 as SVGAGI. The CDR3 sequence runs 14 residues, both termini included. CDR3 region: CARSYGPNTGELLY.

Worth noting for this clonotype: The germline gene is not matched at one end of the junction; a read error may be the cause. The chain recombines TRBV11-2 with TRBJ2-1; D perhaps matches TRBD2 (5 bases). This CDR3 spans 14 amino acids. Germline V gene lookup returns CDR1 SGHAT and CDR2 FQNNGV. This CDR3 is CATQLAGVYNGQFF. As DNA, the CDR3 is TGTGCCACTCAGCTAGCTGGAGTGTACAATGGGCAGTTCTTC.

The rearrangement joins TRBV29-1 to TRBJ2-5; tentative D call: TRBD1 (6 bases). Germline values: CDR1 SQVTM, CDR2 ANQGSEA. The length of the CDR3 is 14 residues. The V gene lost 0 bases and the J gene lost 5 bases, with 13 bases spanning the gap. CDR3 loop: CSVEDTRGCETQYF. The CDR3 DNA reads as TGCAGCGTTGAAGATACCAGGGGCTGCGAGACCCAGTACTTC.

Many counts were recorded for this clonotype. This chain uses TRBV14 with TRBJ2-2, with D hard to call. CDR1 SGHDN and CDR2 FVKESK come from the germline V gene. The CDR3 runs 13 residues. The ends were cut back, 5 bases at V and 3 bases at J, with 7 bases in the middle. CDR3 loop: CASSDLDTGELFF. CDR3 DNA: TGTGCCAGCAGCGATCTAGACACCGGGGAGCTGTTTTTT.

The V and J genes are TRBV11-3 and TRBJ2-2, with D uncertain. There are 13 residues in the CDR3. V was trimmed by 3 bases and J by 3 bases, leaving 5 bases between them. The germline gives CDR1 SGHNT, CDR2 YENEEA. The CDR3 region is CASSFRYTGELFF. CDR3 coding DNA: TGTGCCAGCAGCTTCAGATACACCGGGGAGCTGTTTTTT.

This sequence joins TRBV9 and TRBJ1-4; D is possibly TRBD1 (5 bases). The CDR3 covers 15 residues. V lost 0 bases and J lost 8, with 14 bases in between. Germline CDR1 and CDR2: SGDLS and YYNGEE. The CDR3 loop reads CASSVEWGGEEKLFF. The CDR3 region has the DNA TGTGCCAGCAGCGTAGAATGGGGCGGCGAAGAAAAACTGTTTTTT.

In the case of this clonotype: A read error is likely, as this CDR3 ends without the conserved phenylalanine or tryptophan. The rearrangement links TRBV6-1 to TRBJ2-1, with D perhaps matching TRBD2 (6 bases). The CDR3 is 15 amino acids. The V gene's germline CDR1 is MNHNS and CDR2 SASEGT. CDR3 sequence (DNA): TGTACCAGCAGTTTAGCGGTGGGCTCCTACAATGAGCAGTTCTCC. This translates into CTSSLAVGSYNEQFS.

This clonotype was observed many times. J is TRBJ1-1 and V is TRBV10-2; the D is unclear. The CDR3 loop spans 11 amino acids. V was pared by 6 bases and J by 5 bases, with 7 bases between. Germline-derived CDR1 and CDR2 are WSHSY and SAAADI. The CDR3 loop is CASRAVTEAFF. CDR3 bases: TGCGCCAGCAGAGCTGTGACTGAAGCTTTCTTT.

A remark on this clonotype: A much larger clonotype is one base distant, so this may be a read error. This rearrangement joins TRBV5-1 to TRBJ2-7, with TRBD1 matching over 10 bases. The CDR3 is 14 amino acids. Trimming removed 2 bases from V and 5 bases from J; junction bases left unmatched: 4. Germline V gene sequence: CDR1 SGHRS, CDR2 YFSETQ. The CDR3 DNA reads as TGCGCCAGCAGCTTAAGGGACAGGGGTGACGAGCAGTACTTC. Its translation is CASSLRDRGDEQYF.

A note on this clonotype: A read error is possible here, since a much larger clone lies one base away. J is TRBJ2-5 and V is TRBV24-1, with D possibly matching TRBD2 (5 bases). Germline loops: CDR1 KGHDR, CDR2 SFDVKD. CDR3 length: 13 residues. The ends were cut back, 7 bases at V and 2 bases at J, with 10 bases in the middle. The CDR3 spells CATSPSSQETQYF. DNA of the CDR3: TGTGCCACCAGCCCTAGCAGTCAAGAGACCCAGTACTTC.

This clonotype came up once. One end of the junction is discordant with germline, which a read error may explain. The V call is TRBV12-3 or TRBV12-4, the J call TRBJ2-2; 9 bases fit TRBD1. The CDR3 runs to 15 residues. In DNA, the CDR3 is TGTGCCAGCAGTCAAAGACAGGGGGGCACCGGGGGGCTGTTTTTT. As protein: CASSQRQGGTGGLFF.